These 13 T cell receptor beta chains were all obtained from the same sample, sequenced in a study of blood T cell repertoires in COVID-19. Assay: immunoSEQ multiplex PCR; the TCRdb copy retains only in-frame clones and omits some. The sample consists of 150,000 or so clones, about 88% of them appearing once. The specimen sequenced was peripheral blood. The source is a woman older than 75 with acute or convalescent COVID-19.

The chain links TRBV15 to TRBJ1-2, with 8 bases matching TRBD1. CDR1 LNHNV and CDR2 YYDKDF come from the germline V gene (reference sequence). V was clipped by 0 bases and J by 4 bases; unmatched bases: 7. The CDR3 contains 16 residues. The CDR3: CATSRDRGRAIYGYTF. The CDR3 region has the DNA TGTGCCACCAGCAGAGACAGGGGGCGAGCCATCTATGGCTACACCTTC.

The V and J genes are TRBV25-1 and TRBJ1-1; a possible D gene is TRBD1 (6 bases). CDR1 and CDR2 from the germline V gene are MGHDK and SYGVNS. The germline V and J ends were trimmed by 8 bases and 1 base, with 17 bases remaining between them. The CDR3 is 15 amino acids. CDR3 DNA sequence: TGTGCCAGCGAACCTCCTACAGGGAGGAACACTGAAGCTTTCTTT. Residues: CASEPPTGRNTEAFF. Full variable domain (rest looked up from reference TRBV25-1 and TRBJ1-1): EADIYQTPRYLVIGTGKKITLECSQTMGHDKMYWYQQDPGMELHLIHYSYGVNSTEKGDLSSESTVSRIRTEHFPLTLESARPSHTSQYLCASEPPTGRNTEAFFGQGTRLTVV.

V is TRBV6-4 and J is TRBJ2-7; possibly TRBD2 for D (5 bases). The CDR3 has 17 amino acids. Germline-derived CDR1 and CDR2 are MRHNA and SNTAGT. V was clipped by 3 bases and J by 3 bases, with 21 bases between them. CDR3 sequence (DNA): TGTGCCAGCAGTGATACGACGGGGTTACTGGATATCTACGAGCAGTACTTC. As protein: CASSDTTGLLDIYEQYF.

V gene TRBV28 combines with J gene TRBJ2-7; TRBD1 matches 8 bases. The CDR3 runs to 13 residues. V trimming: 3 bases; J trimming: 3 bases; junction bases outside the gene matches: 1. Germline V gene lookup returns CDR1 MDHEN and CDR2 SYDVKM. CDR3 nucleotides: TGTGCCAGCAGTTTCGACAGGGGCTACGAGCAGTACTTC. It specifies CASSFDRGYEQYF. Using reference TRBV28 and TRBJ2-7 for the parts outside the CDR3, the full variable domain is DVKVTQSSRYLVKRTGEKVFLECVQDMDHENMFWYRQDPGLGLRLIYFSYDVKMKEKGDIPEGYSVSREKKERFSLILESASTNQTSMYLCASSFDRGYEQYFGPGTRLTVT.

This rearrangement joins TRBV29-1 to TRBJ1-1; TRBD1 matches 7 bases. V lost 8 bases to trimming and J lost 1 base; unmatched junction nucleotides: 10. The germline CDR1 and CDR2 sequences are SQVTM and ANQGSEA. The CDR3 runs 14 residues. The chain's CDR3 is CSCGETGSNTEAFF. In DNA form, the CDR3 reads TGCAGCTGTGGGGAGACAGGGTCGAACACTGAAGCTTTCTTT. Full variable domain (outside the CDR3, taken from reference TRBV29-1 and TRBJ1-1): SAVISQKPSRDICQRGTSLTIQCQVDSQVTMMFWYRQQPGQSLTLIATANQGSEATYESGFVIDKFPISRPNLTFSTLTVSNMSPEDSSIYLCSCGETGSNTEAFFGQGTRLTVV.

This CDR3 is CASSQGTGANYGYTF. Written as DNA, the CDR3 is TGCGCCAGCAGCCAAGGGACAGGGGCTAACTATGGCTACACCTTC. The V and J genes are TRBV4-3 and TRBJ1-2; 9 bases line up with TRBD1. The CDR3 runs to 15 residues. With V trimmed by 1 base and J by 0 bases, 0 bases remained unmatched. The germline CDR1 and CDR2 sequences are LGHNA and YSLEER.

This chain joins TRBV7-2 and TRBJ2-1; 10 bases fit TRBD2. The CDR3 runs to 15 residues. Germline CDR1 SGHTA, CDR2 FQGNSA. J was trimmed by 2 bases and V by 6 bases; bases with no gene match: 4. This chain's CDR3 is CASSLSGGAYNEQFF. As DNA, the CDR3 is TGTGCCAGCAGTCTAAGCGGGGGGGCCTACAATGAGCAGTTCTTC.

This clone was counted between two and nine times. This chain joins TRBV3-1 (or the pseudogene TRBV3-2) and TRBJ2-3; TRBD2 aligns across 12 bases. This CDR3 is built from 17 residues. Trimming cost V 2 bases and J 2 bases; bases outside gene matches: 5. CDR1 LGHDT and CDR2 YNNKEL come from the germline V gene (reference sequence). CDR3 in amino acids: CASSQSRTSGNTDTQYF. The CDR3 region has the DNA TGTGCCAGCAGCCAATCGAGGACTAGCGGGAACACAGATACGCAGTATTTT.

The CDR3 sequence is CASTSSRGLGPNTGELFF. The CDR3 DNA is TGTGCCAGTACTTCCTCACGGGGACTGGGACCGAACACCGGGGAGCTGTTTTTT. V usage is TRBV19 and J usage is TRBJ2-2; weak D call: TRBD2 (6 bases). The CDR3 sequence is 18 residues long. Germline lookup yields CDR1 LNHDA and CDR2 SQIVND (reference sequence). The ends were cut back, 7 bases at V and 0 bases at J, with 21 bases in the middle.

The genes are TRBV6-2 or TRBV6-3 and TRBJ1-2; D remains unclear. The length of the CDR3 is 12 residues. Germline loops: CDR1 MNHEY, CDR2 SVGEGT. Trimming pared 6 bases from V and 4 bases from J, leaving 9 bases between. The CDR3 sequence is CASSPRAYGYTF. In DNA form, the CDR3 reads TGTGCCAGCAGCCCGAGAGCCTATGGCTACACCTTC.

The V and J genes are TRBV7-2 and TRBJ1-5; D is possibly TRBD1 (6 bases). Per germline, CDR1 SGHTA and CDR2 FQGNSA. Trimming stripped 5 bases from V and 2 bases from J, with 13 bases between. This CDR3 has 15 amino acids. The CDR3 reads CASSLNRVGNQPQHF. The CDR3 bases are TGTGCCAGCAGCCTGAACAGGGTAGGCAATCAGCCCCAGCATTTT.

This clone was observed a handful of times. The chain combines TRBV11-2 with TRBJ1-1; D is undetermined. The CDR3 is made up of 14 amino acids. In germline, CDR1 is SGHAT, CDR2 FQNNGV. Trimming pared 3 bases from V and 1 base from J, leaving 9 bases between. The CDR3 loop reads CASSFEGKNTEAFF. The CDR3 nucleotides read TGTGCCAGCAGCTTCGAGGGCAAGAACACTGAAGCTTTCTTT. The variable domain in full, completed from reference TRBV11-2 and TRBJ1-1, reads EAGVAQSPRYKIIEKRQSVAFWCNPISGHATLYWYQQILGQGPKLLIQFQNNGVVDDSQLPKDRFSAERLKGVDSTLKIQPAKLEDSAVYLCASSFEGKNTEAFFGQGTRLTVV.

The V and J genes are TRBV10-3 and TRBJ2-7, with TRBD2 matching 8 bases. The CDR3 is 15 residues long. Germline loops: CDR1 ENHRY, CDR2 SYGVKD. The V and J ends lost 9 bases and 5 bases, in that order; junction bases with no gene match: 15. This chain's CDR3 is CAMRKGVGAGDEQYF. The CDR3 DNA reads TGTGCCATGCGTAAAGGGGTCGGAGCGGGAGACGAGCAGTACTTC.